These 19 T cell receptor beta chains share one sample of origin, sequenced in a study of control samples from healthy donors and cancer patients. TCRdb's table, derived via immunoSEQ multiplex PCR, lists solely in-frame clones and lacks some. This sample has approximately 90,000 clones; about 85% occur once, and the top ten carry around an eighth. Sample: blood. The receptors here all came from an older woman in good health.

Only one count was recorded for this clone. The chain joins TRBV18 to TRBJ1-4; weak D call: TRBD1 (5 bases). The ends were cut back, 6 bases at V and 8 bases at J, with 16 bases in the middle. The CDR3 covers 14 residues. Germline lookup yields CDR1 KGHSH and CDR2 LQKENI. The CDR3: CASSPGGTSEKLFF. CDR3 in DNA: TGTGCCAGCTCGCCTGGGGGGACGTCGGAAAAACTGTTTTTT.

This CDR3 is CASSYRDSLYGYTF. Here the CDR3 DNA reads TGTGCCAGCAGCTATCGGGACAGCCTCTATGGCTACACCTTC. This rearrangement joins TRBV7-9 to TRBJ1-2, with 7 bases identical to TRBD1. CDR3 length: 14 amino acids. Germline values: CDR1 SEHNR, CDR2 FQNEAQ (reference sequence). V shed 4 bases and J 4 bases; nucleotides not matched to a gene: 6.

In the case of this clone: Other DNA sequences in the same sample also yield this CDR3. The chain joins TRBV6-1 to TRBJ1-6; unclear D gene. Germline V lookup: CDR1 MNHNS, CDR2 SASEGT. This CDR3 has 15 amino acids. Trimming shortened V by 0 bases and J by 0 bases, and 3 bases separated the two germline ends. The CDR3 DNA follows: TGTGCCAGCAGTGAAGCTAGCTCCTATAATTCACCCCTCCACTTT. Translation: CASSEASSYNSPLHF.

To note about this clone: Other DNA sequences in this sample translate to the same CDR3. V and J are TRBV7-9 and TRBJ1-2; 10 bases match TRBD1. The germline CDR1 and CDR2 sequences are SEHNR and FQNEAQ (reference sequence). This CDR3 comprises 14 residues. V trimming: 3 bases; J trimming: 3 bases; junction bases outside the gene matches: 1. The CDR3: CASSFGTGDYGYTF. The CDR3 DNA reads TGTGCCAGCAGCTTTGGGACAGGGGACTATGGCTACACCTTC.

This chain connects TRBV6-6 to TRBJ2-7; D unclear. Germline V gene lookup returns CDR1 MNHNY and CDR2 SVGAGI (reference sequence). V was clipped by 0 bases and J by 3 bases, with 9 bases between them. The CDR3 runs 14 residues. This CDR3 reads CASSYSGPGYEQYF. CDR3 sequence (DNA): TGTGCCAGCAGTTACTCAGGTCCGGGCTACGAGCAGTACTTC.

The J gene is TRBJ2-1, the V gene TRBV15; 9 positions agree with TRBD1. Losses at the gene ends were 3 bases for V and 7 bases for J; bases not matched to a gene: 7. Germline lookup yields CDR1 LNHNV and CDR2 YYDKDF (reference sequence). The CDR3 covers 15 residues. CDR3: CATSSGQGFRNEQFF. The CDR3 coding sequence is TGTGCCACCAGCAGCGGACAGGGGTTCCGAAATGAGCAGTTCTTC.

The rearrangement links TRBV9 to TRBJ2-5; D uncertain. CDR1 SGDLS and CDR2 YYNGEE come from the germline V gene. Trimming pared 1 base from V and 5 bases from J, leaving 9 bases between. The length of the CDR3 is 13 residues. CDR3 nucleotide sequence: TGTGCCAGCAGCGTATCCTCTCAGGAGACCCAGTACTTC. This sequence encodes CASSVSSQETQYF.

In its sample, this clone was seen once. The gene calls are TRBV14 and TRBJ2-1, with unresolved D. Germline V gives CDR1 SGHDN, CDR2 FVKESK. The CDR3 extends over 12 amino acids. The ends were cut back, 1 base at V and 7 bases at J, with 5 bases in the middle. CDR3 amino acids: CASSQGWNEQFF. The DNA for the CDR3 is TGTGCCAGCAGCCAAGGTTGGAATGAGCAGTTCTTC.

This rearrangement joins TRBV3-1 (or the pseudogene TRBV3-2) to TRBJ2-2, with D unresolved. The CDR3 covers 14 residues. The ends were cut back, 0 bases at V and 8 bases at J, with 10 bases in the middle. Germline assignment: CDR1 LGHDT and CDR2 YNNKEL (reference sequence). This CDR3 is CASSQDGRSGELFF. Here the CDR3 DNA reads TGTGCCAGCAGCCAAGATGGTAGATCTGGGGAGCTGTTTTTT.

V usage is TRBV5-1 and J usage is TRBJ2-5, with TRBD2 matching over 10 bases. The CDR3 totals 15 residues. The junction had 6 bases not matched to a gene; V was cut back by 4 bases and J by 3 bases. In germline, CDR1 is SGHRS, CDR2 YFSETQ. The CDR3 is CASSNTGTSEETQYF. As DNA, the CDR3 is TGCGCCAGCAGCAATACCGGGACTAGCGAAGAGACCCAGTACTTC.

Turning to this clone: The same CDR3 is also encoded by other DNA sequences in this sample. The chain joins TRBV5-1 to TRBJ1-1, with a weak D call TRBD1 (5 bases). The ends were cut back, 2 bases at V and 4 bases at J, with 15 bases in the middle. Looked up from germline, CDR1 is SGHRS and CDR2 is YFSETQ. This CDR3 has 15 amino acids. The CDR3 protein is CASSLVQGGGTEAFF. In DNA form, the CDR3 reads TGCGCCAGCAGCTTAGTTCAGGGCGGGGGCACTGAAGCTTTCTTT.

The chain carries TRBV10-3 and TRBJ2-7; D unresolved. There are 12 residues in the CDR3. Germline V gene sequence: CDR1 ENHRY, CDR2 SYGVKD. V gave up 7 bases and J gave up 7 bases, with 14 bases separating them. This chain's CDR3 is CAIKDVGYEQYF. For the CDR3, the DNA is TGTGCCATCAAAGATGTGGGTTATGAGCAGTACTTC.

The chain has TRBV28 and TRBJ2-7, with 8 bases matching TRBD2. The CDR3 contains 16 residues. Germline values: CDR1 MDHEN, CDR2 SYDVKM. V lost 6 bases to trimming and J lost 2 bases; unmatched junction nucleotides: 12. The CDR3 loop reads CASSTIGGGPPYEQYF. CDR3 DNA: TGTGCCAGCAGCACCATCGGGGGGGGCCCTCCCTACGAGCAGTACTTC. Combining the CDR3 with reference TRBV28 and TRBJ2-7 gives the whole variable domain DVKVTQSSRYLVKRTGEKVFLECVQDMDHENMFWYRQDPGLGLRLIYFSYDVKMKEKGDIPEGYSVSREKKERFSLILESASTNQTSMYLCASSTIGGGPPYEQYFGPGTRLTVT.

Here the CDR3 DNA reads TGTGCCAGCGGTAAGCGGGAAACAGATACGCAGTATTTT. It encodes CASGKRETDTQYF. This rearrangement joins TRBV12-3 or TRBV12-4 to TRBJ2-3, with TRBD2 matching over 7 bases. J gave up 3 bases and V 8 bases, and 5 bases lay outside the gene matches. The length of the CDR3 is 13 residues.

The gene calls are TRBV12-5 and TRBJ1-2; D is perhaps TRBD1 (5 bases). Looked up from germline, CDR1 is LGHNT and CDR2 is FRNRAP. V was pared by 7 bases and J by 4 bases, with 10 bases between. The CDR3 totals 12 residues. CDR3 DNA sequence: TGTGCTAGTGCCTCTGACAGCTATGGCTACACCTTC. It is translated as CASASDSYGYTF.

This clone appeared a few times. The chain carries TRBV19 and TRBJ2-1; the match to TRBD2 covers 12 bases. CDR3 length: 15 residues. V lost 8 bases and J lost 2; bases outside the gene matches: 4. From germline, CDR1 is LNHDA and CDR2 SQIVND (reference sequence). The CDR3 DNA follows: TGTGCCAGTTCTCGGACTAGCGGGGCCTACAATGAGCAGTTCTTC. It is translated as CASSRTSGAYNEQFF.

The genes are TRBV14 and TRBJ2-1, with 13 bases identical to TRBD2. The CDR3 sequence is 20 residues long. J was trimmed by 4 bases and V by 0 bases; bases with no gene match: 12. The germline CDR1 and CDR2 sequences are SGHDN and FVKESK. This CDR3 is CASSQDGSGTSGTRYNEQFF. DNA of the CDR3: TGTGCCAGCAGCCAAGACGGCTCCGGGACTAGCGGGACGAGGTACAATGAGCAGTTCTTC.

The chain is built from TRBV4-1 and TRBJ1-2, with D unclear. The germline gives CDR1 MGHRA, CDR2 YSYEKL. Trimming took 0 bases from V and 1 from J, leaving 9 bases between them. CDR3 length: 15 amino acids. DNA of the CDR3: TGCGCCAGCAGCCAAGATAGCAGCGTTAACTATGGCTACACCTTC. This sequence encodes CASSQDSSVNYGYTF.

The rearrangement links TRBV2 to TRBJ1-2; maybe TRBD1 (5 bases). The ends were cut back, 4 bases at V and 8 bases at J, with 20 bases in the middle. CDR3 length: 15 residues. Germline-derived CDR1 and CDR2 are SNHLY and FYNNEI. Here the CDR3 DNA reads TGTGCCAGCAGTGTTCGGAGGTCAGGGACTTTGGGCTACACCTTC. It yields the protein CASSVRRSGTLGYTF.